These 5 T cell receptor beta chains came from one sample sequenced in a study of OX40 agonist ivuxolimab in advanced cancers. TCRdb's table, derived via immunoSEQ multiplex PCR, lists solely in-frame clones and lacks some. Among 75,000 to 95,000 clones listed, around 92% were seen once. The sequencing used CD4+ or CD8+ T cells sorted from blood, collected in a trial of the OX40 agonist ivuxolimab. The receptors come from an adult with an advanced solid tumor such as melanoma, head and neck, liver or kidney cancer.

This chain uses TRBV9 with TRBJ2-7; tentatively, D is TRBD2 (7 bases). This CDR3 spans 14 amino acids. CDR1 SGDLS and CDR2 YYNGEE come from the germline V gene. V lost 2 bases and J 3 bases, leaving 12 bases between the germline ends. The CDR3 nucleotides read TGTGCCAGCAGCGTCGAGGGGGGGAACTACGAGCAGTACTTC. Its protein product is CASSVEGGNYEQYF.

The rearrangement links TRBV25-1 to TRBJ1-2; a weak D match, TRBD1 (6 bases). The germline V gene encodes CDR1 MGHDK and CDR2 SYGVNS. This CDR3 contains 16 residues. V lost 3 bases, J lost 4 bases, and 18 bases lay in between. The CDR3 coding sequence is TGTGCCAGCAGTGACCTGGTGGTGGGACATCCCTATGGCTACACCTTC. It specifies CASSDLVVGHPYGYTF.

CDR3 region: CASATSGGHNEQFF. CDR3 nucleotides: TGTGCCAGCGCGACTAGCGGGGGGCACAATGAGCAGTTCTTC. This chain joins TRBV6-4 and TRBJ2-1, with TRBD2 matching over 13 bases. The length of the CDR3 is 14 residues. CDR1 and CDR2 from the germline V gene are MRHNA and SNTAGT. Losses at the gene ends were 8 bases for V and 5 bases for J; bases not matched to a gene: 3.

V gene TRBV13 combines with J gene TRBJ2-7; TRBD1 is a possible D gene (6 bases). The length of the CDR3 is 15 residues. Per germline, CDR1 PRHDT and CDR2 FYEKMQ (reference sequence). With 3 bases removed from V and 2 bases from J, the gap between germline ends came to 14 bases. CDR3 sequence: CASSFGEGETYEQYF. Here the CDR3 DNA reads TGTGCCAGCAGCTTTGGCGAGGGGGAAACCTACGAGCAGTACTTC.

The chain recombines TRBV4-3 with TRBJ2-1; 8 positions agree with TRBD1. Germline V gene data show CDR1 as LGHNA and CDR2 as YSLEER. This CDR3 comprises 16 residues. After removal of 0 bases from V and 10 bases from J, the junction contained 11 bases not matched to a gene. CDR3 region: CASSQDRVRGLGEQFF. The CDR3 nucleotides are TGCGCCAGCAGCCAAGACCGGGTCAGGGGGCTGGGGGAGCAGTTCTTC.